The 7 T cell receptor beta chains in this list originate from one sample, sequenced in a study of beta chain features in type 1 diabetes. What was sequenced were expressed TCRB transcripts, since all of the isolated RNA had been reverse transcribed. Method: immunoSEQ multiplex PCR; TCRdb's copy keeps in-frame clones and lacks some. The data hold roughly 450,000 clones, with over 11% observed a single time. Sequencing input: naive CD4+ T cells from blood. These receptors were taken from a man younger than 45 in good health.

This clone has at least ten counts. V is TRBV23-1 and J is TRBJ2-1, with 8 nucleotides matching TRBD2. TRBV23-1 is sorted into the ORF group, with uncertain function. The trim removed 7 bases at V and 4 bases at J, leaving 9 bases unmatched. This CDR3 is built from 15 residues. The CDR3 reads CASTLGASGYNEQFF. CDR3 in DNA: TGCGCCAGCACTCTTGGAGCTAGCGGGTACAATGAGCAGTTCTTC.

The CDR3 is CASSFERASGNDEQFF. CDR3 DNA sequence: TGTGCCAGCAGCTTTGAGCGGGCTAGCGGGAATGATGAGCAGTTCTTC. This chain links TRBV7-9 with TRBJ2-1; 9 bases fit TRBD2. The CDR3 is made up of 16 amino acids. V shed 3 bases, J shed 8 bases, and the junction held 11 bases outside the gene matches. Germline V gene sequence: CDR1 SEHNR, CDR2 FQNEAQ (reference sequence).

This chain uses TRBV21-1 with TRBJ2-5. TRBV21-1 is termed a pseudogene. The CDR3 is 15 amino acids. In nucleotides, the CDR3 is TGTGCCAGCAGCAATTCCGGGGGCTACCAAGAGACCCAGTACTTC. Its protein is CASSNSGGYQETQYF.

This chain uses TRBV10-3 with TRBJ2-5, with D perhaps TRBD2 (5 bases). The V gene's germline CDR1 is ENHRY and CDR2 SYGVKD. V was cut by 8 bases and J by 2 bases, with 9 bases left in between. The CDR3 contains 12 residues. This CDR3 reads CAIGREQETQYF. CDR3 bases: TGTGCCATCGGCCGGGAACAAGAGACCCAGTACTTC.

The chain couples TRBV7-2 to TRBJ2-7, with 8 bases aligning to TRBD1. The V and J ends lost 7 bases and 4 bases, in that order; junction bases with no gene match: 3. This CDR3 has 12 residues. The germline V gene has CDR1 SGHTA and CDR2 FQGNSA. The CDR3 bases are TGTGCCAGCACAGGGGGCGGTTACGAGCAGTACTTC. Its translation: CASTGGGYEQYF.

This clone was found a few times. The V gene is TRBV7-2, the J gene TRBJ2-7; D is undetermined. Germline V gene sequence: CDR1 SGHTA, CDR2 FQGNSA. V lost 2 bases and J lost 2, with 7 bases in between. The CDR3 has 13 residues. Here the CDR3 DNA reads TGTGCCAGCAGCTTACAGTTCCCCTACGAGCAGTACTTC. This translates into CASSLQFPYEQYF.

The V and J genes are TRBV5-1 and TRBJ2-3; D gene uncertain. The CDR3 sequence is 14 residues long. Deletions cut 4 bases from V and 3 bases from J, with 12 bases between. Germline V gene sequence: CDR1 SGHRS, CDR2 YFSETQ. The CDR3 spells CASSRSVWTDTQYF. The CDR3 bases are TGCGCCAGCAGCCGCAGCGTGTGGACAGATACGCAGTATTTT.